A single sample is the source of the 20 T cell receptor beta chains below, sequenced in a study of blood T cell repertoires in COVID-19. Assay used: immunoSEQ multiplex PCR; TCRdb lists only in-frame clones, some missing. The sample consists of about 44,000 clones, 89% of them appearing once. The source material was peripheral blood. These receptors were collected from a man aged 65-85 years with active COVID-19.

This clone has just one count. The chain employs TRBV6-2 or TRBV6-3 and TRBJ1-4; 7 nucleotides line up with TRBD1. Per germline, CDR1 MNHEY and CDR2 SVGEGT. CDR3 length equals 14 residues. V gave up 5 bases and J gave up 5 bases; unmatched junction bases: 5. Here the CDR3 DNA reads TGTGCCAGCAGTCCGGGACAGTCGAATGAAAAACTGTTTTTT. It specifies CASSPGQSNEKLFF.

The chain carries TRBV4-1 and TRBJ1-5; 10 bases fit TRBD1. Germline V gene lookup returns CDR1 MGHRA and CDR2 YSYEKL. Trimming took 4 bases from V and 5 from J; bases not matched to a gene: 8. This CDR3 region has 16 residues. The DNA for the CDR3 is TGCGCCAGCAGCCCGGCCGGGACAGGGGCATATCAGCCCCAGCATTTT. Translated: CASSPAGTGAYQPQHF.

For the CDR3, the DNA is TGTGCCAGCAGTCCCTTAGCGGGGGGGCCTCACAATGAGCAGTTCTTC. Encoded protein: CASSPLAGGPHNEQFF. The chain has TRBV27 and TRBJ2-1; TRBD2 matches 11 bases. CDR1 MNHEY and CDR2 SMNVEV come from the germline V gene (reference sequence). This CDR3 is 16 amino acids long. The V gene end was trimmed by 5 bases and the J gene end by 5 bases; junction bases not matched to a gene: 8.

The genes are TRBV6-2 or TRBV6-3 and TRBJ2-3; 10 bases are a match to TRBD2. V trimming: 6 bases; J trimming: 5 bases; junction bases outside the gene matches: 11. CDR1 is MNHEY and CDR2 is SVGEGT in the germline V gene. This CDR3 contains 16 residues. This CDR3 is CASSPDLAGGLDTQYF. For the CDR3, the DNA is TGTGCCAGCAGCCCCGACTTAGCGGGGGGTTTAGATACGCAGTATTTT.

The rearrangement links TRBV18 to TRBJ1-1, with 7 bases fitting TRBD1. Trimming removed 6 bases from V and 0 bases from J; junction bases left unmatched: 7. Germline CDR1 KGHSH, CDR2 LQKENI. The length of the CDR3 is 15 residues. The CDR3 reads CASSPEGGMNTEAFF. CDR3 in DNA: TGTGCCAGCTCCCCCGAAGGGGGCATGAACACTGAAGCTTTCTTT.

The chain carries TRBV5-1 and TRBJ1-2, with 8 bases matching TRBD1. After removal of 5 bases from V and 5 bases from J, the junction contained 14 bases not matched to a gene. The length of the CDR3 is 16 residues. Germline values: CDR1 SGHRS, CDR2 YFSETQ. The CDR3 sequence: CASSSAGTGGLYGYTF. CDR3 nucleotide sequence: TGCGCCAGCAGTTCAGCCGGGACAGGAGGCTTATATGGCTACACCTTC.

The rearrangement joins TRBV5-1 to TRBJ2-7; TRBD1 aligns across 8 bases. The V segment lost 4 bases and the J segment 4 bases; nucleotides outside the gene matches: 10. This CDR3 is built from 15 residues. The germline V gene encodes CDR1 SGHRS and CDR2 YFSETQ. CDR3 nucleotide sequence: TGCGCCAGCAGCCCCGAGGGACAGGAAAGGTACGAGCAGTACTTC. Encoded protein: CASSPEGQERYEQYF.

This chain links TRBV3-1 (or the pseudogene TRBV3-2) with TRBJ1-1, with 7 nucleotides matching TRBD1. CDR1 is LGHDT and CDR2 is YNNKEL in the germline V gene (reference sequence). This CDR3 is 13 amino acids long. Unmatched junction bases numbered 5, after V lost 4 bases and J lost 6 bases. Here the CDR3 reads CASSPDRSPEAFF. CDR3 coding DNA: TGTGCCAGCAGCCCGGACAGGTCCCCTGAAGCTTTCTTT.

The chain links TRBV11-3 to TRBJ2-2; TRBD1 aligns across 8 bases. The germline CDR1 and CDR2 sequences are SGHNT and YENEEA. The CDR3 sequence is 14 residues long. Trimming took 7 bases from V and 2 from J; bases not matched to a gene: 3. CDR3 coding DNA: TGTGCCAGCAAAGGACAGGGTAACACCGGGGAGCTGTTTTTT. It yields the protein CASKGQGNTGELFF.

V gene TRBV7-2 combines with J gene TRBJ2-2; TRBD2 matches at 9 bases. V dropped 0 bases and J dropped 7; count of bases not matched to a gene: 6. CDR1 and CDR2 from the germline V gene are SGHTA and FQGNSA. The CDR3 is 16 residues long. The chain's CDR3 is CASSLAASGVYGELFF. The CDR3 DNA sequence: TGTGCCAGCAGCTTAGCGGCTAGCGGGGTATACGGGGAGCTGTTTTTT. The full variable domain, rest sourced from reference TRBV7-2 and TRBJ2-2, is GAGVSQSPSNKVTEKGKDVELRCDPISGHTALYWYRQSLGQGLEFLIYFQGNSAPDKSGLPSDRFSAERTGGSVSTLTIQRTQQEDSAVYLCASSLAASGVYGELFFGEGSRLTVL.

The chain has TRBV6-6 and TRBJ1-2, with 8 bases lining up with TRBD1. Trimming removed 0 bases from V and 8 bases from J; junction bases left unmatched: 5. Germline CDR1 and CDR2: MNHNY and SVGAGI (reference sequence). The CDR3 runs 14 residues. CDR3 DNA: TGTGCCAGCAGTTACTCGGACAGGGAAGAAGGCTACACCTTC. Its translation is CASSYSDREEGYTF.

The rearrangement joins TRBV5-1 to TRBJ2-7, with D unclear. V dropped 0 bases and J dropped 4 bases, with 8 bases sitting between them. Germline-derived CDR1 and CDR2 are SGHRS and YFSETQ. The CDR3 has 13 residues. CDR3: CASSLDSFYEQYF. CDR3 bases: TGCGCCAGCAGCTTGGACAGTTTTTACGAGCAGTACTTC. The full variable domain, its missing parts supplied by reference TRBV5-1 and TRBJ2-7, is KAGVTQTPRYLIKTRGQQVTLSCSPISGHRSVSWYQQTPGQGLQFLFEYFSETQRNKGNFPGRFSGRQFSNSRSEMNVSTLELGDSALYLCASSLDSFYEQYFGPGTRLTVT.

This chain links TRBV24-1 with TRBJ2-7; the D gene is possibly TRBD2 (6 bases). From germline, CDR1 is KGHDR and CDR2 SFDVKD. V lost 7 bases to trimming and J lost 2 bases, with 32 bases between them. This CDR3 contains 20 residues. CDR3 in amino acids: CATSTSPPAGGGPDTYEQYF. The CDR3 DNA is TGTGCCACCAGCACCTCCCCGCCCGCAGGCGGAGGGCCTGACACCTACGAGCAGTACTTC.

This clone was counted once. This chain uses TRBV18 with TRBJ1-6, with TRBD1 as a possible D gene (5 bases). This CDR3 is 13 amino acids long. The germline CDR1 and CDR2 sequences are KGHSH and LQKENI. CDR3 sequence: CAGRRDVSSPLHF. The CDR3 DNA sequence: TGTGCAGGCCGGAGGGACGTCAGTTCACCCCTCCACTTT.

This clone was detected only once. This sequence joins TRBV10-3 and TRBJ1-2, with D possibly being TRBD1 (5 bases). V was shortened by 4 bases and J by 2 bases, with 14 bases between the two germline ends. CDR1 is ENHRY and CDR2 is SYGVKD in the germline V gene. This CDR3 region has 15 residues. DNA of the CDR3: TGTGCCATCAGTGGCGGGGGTAGGGTCAACTATGGCTACACCTTC. Its translation is CAISGGGRVNYGYTF.

The V gene is TRBV3-1 (or the pseudogene TRBV3-2), the J gene TRBJ2-1; tentatively, D is TRBD1 (5 bases). V was trimmed by 2 bases and J by 2 bases, leaving 7 bases between them. Germline V gene data show CDR1 as LGHDT and CDR2 as YNNKEL (reference sequence). There are 14 residues in the CDR3. The CDR3 sequence: CASSQTGTYNEQFF. CDR3 nucleotide sequence: TGTGCCAGCAGCCAAACAGGTACCTACAATGAGCAGTTCTTC.

The chain couples TRBV19 to TRBJ2-2, with 7 bases aligning to TRBD2. The J segment lost 1 base and the V segment lost 5 bases, leaving 4 bases of the junction unmatched. The CDR3 length is 15 residues. Germline V gives CDR1 LNHDA, CDR2 SQIVND (reference sequence). The CDR3 region has the DNA TGTGCCAGTAGTCTCGAGCGGGGGAACACCGGGGAGCTGTTTTTT. Translating it yields CASSLERGNTGELFF.

J is TRBJ2-7 and V is TRBV15, with D perhaps TRBD1 (6 bases). CDR3 length: 16 amino acids. V dropped 5 bases and J dropped 2 bases, with 19 bases sitting between them. Germline V gives CDR1 LNHNV, CDR2 YYDKDF (reference sequence). The CDR3 DNA sequence: TGTGCCACCAGCCCCAGCCCAGAGACAGGCCCCTACGAGCAGTACTTC. Its translation: CATSPSPETGPYEQYF.

The chain employs TRBV5-1 and TRBJ2-7; a possible D gene is TRBD1 (6 bases). Germline V gives CDR1 SGHRS, CDR2 YFSETQ. The CDR3 runs to 15 residues. Trimming left V 5 bases short and J 1 base short, with 16 bases between. The CDR3 region is CASREQGFPSYEQYF. DNA for the CDR3: TGCGCCAGCAGGGAACAGGGATTTCCATCCTACGAGCAGTACTTC.

This clone was seen only a few times. V and J are TRBV3-1 (or the pseudogene TRBV3-2) and TRBJ1-5, with D maybe TRBD1 (5 bases). This CDR3 has 14 residues. Germline loops: CDR1 LGHDT, CDR2 YNNKEL (reference sequence). Deletions cut 5 bases from V and 2 bases from J, with 10 bases between. CDR3 sequence: CASSEWGGNQPQHF. The CDR3 region has the DNA TGTGCCAGCAGCGAATGGGGCGGCAATCAGCCCCAGCATTTT.